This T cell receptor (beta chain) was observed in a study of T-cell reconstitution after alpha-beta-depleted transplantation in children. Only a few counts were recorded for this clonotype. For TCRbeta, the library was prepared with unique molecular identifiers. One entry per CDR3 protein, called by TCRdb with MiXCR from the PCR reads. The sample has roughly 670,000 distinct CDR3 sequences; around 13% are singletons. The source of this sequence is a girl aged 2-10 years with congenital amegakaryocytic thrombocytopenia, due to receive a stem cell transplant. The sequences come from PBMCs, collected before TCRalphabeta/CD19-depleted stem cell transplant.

CDR3 sequence: CSARNPAKETQYF. The CDR3 nucleotides are TGCAGTGCTAGAAATCCGGCTAAAGAGACCCAGTACTTC. The V gene is TRBV20-1, the J gene TRBJ2-5, with D unresolved. The CDR3 contains 13 residues. V was cut by 2 bases and J by 3 bases, with 10 bases left in between. Germline-derived CDR1 and CDR2 are DFQATT and SNEGSKA (reference sequence).